The clone carrying this T cell receptor (beta chain) was found once. The sample originates from a study of blood T cell repertoires in COVID-19. Study-wide context: Some COVID-19 samples were acute and others convalescent; all came from the United States, Italy and Spain. T cells, B-cell-depleted T cells, or PBMCs supplied cDNA or gDNA.

Germline lookup yields CDR1 MNHEY and CDR2 SVGAGI. The ends were cut back, 8 bases at V and 16 bases at J, with 15 bases in the middle. The CDR3 length is 10 residues. As handled by the study authors: Nucleated cell counts were estimated from reference gene primer amplification. Method: immunoSEQ multiplex PCR; TCRdb's copy keeps in-frame clones and lacks some. Clone size and V and J calls were adopted from that table, with D and trimming inferred from the DNA. The data contain tens of thousands of clones, 65% to 85% of them singletons. The chain links TRBV6-5 to TRBJ2-1; a weak D match, TRBD2 (5 bases). This clonotype was sampled from a woman over 75 with acute or convalescent COVID-19. The specimen sequenced was peripheral blood. CDR3 DNA: TGTGCCAGCGGGCTACTAGTAATCTTCTTC. Amino acids: CASGLLVIFF.